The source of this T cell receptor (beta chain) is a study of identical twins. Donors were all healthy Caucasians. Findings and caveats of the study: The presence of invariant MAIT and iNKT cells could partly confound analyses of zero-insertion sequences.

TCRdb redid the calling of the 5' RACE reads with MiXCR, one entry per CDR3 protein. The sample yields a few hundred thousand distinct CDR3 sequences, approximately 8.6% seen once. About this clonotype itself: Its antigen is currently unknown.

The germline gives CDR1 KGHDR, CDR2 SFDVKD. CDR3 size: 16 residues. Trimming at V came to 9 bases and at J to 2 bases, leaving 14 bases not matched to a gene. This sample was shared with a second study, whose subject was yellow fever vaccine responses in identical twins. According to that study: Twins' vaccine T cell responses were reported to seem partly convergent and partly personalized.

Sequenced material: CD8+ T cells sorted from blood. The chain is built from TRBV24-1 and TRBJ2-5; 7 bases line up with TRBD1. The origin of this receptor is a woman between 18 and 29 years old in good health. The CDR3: CATAGEGQTTQETQYF. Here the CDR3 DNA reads TGTGCCACCGCTGGAGAGGGACAGACTACACAAGAGACCCAGTACTTC.